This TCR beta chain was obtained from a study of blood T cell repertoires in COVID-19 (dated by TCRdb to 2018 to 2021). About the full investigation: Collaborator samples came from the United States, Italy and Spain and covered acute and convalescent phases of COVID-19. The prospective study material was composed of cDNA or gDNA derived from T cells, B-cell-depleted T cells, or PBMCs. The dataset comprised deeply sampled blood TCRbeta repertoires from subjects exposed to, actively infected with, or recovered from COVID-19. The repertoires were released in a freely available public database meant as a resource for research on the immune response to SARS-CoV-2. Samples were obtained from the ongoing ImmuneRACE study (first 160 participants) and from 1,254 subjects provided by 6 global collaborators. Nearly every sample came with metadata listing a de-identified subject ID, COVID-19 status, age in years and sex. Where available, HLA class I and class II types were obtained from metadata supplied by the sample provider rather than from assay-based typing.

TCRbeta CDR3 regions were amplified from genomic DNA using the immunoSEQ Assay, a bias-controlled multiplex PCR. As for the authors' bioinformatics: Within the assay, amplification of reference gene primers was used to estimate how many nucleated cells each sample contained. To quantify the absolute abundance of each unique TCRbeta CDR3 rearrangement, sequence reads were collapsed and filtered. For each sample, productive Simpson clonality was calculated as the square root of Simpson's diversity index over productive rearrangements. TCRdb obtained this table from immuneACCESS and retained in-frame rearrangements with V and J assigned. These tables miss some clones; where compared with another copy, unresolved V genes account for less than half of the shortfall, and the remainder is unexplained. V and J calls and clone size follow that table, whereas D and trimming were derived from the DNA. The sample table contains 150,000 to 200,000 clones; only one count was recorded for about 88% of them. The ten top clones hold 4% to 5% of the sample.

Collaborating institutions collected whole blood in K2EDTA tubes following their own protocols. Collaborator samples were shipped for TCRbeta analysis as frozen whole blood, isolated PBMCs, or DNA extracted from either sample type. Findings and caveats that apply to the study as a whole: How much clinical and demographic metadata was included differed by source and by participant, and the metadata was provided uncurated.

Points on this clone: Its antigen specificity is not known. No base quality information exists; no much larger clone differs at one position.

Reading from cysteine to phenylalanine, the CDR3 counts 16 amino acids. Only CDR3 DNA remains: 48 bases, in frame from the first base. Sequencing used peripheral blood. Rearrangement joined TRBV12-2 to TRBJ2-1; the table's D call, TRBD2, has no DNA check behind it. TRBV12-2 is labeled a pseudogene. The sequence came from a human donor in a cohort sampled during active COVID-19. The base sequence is TGTGCAAGTCGCTTAGAACTAGCGGGATTCTACAATGAGCAGTTCTTC. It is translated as CASRLELAGFYNEQFF.